This passage covers 9 T cell receptor beta chains from one sample sequenced in a study of blood T cell repertoires in COVID-19. The protocol was immunoSEQ multiplex PCR, while the TCRdb copy is restricted to in-frame clones and leaves out a portion. Among roughly 240,000 clones, 80% to 90% were seen once, and the ten largest hold about 2%. Sequences were obtained from peripheral blood. The source is a man aged 35-49 years who had recovered from COVID-19.

CDR3 DNA sequence: TGTGCCAGCAGTCCCTCGGGAAGAAATTCACCCCTCCACTTT. Translating gives CASSPSGRNSPLHF. The chain has TRBV6-2 or TRBV6-3 and TRBJ1-6; D ambiguous. The V and J ends lost 5 bases and 7 bases respectively, with 12 bases between them. The CDR3 contains 14 residues. Germline CDR1 MNHEY, CDR2 SVGEGT.

V usage is TRBV5-1 and J usage is TRBJ2-5; D is unresolved. Deletions cut 0 bases from V and 5 bases from J, with 8 bases between. Germline V CDR1 and CDR2: SGHRS, YFSETQ. The CDR3 has 13 residues. CDR3 protein: CASSLAGRETQYF. CDR3 coding DNA: TGCGCCAGCAGCTTGGCAGGTCGCGAGACCCAGTACTTC.

J is TRBJ2-5 and V is TRBV10-1; TRBD1 aligns across 10 bases. The CDR3 contains 14 residues. Germline values: CDR1 WNHNN, CDR2 SYGVQD (reference sequence). Trimming cost V 4 bases and J 5 bases; bases outside gene matches: 4. Here the CDR3 reads CASSGQGAIETQYF. The CDR3 DNA reads TGCGCCAGCAGTGGACAGGGGGCAATCGAGACCCAGTACTTC.

The rearrangement links TRBV5-4 to TRBJ2-1, with D possibly being TRBD1 (6 bases). CDR3 length: 14 residues. Germline values: CDR1 SGHNT, CDR2 YYREEE (reference sequence). V gave up 3 bases and J gave up 4 bases, with 11 bases separating them. This CDR3 reads CASSSDSLYNEQFF. The CDR3 DNA reads as TGTGCCAGCAGCTCGGACAGCTTATACAATGAGCAGTTCTTC.

V and J are TRBV30 and TRBJ2-6; D is possibly TRBD1 (5 bases). Looked up from germline, CDR1 is GTSNPN and CDR2 is SVGIG (reference sequence). Trimming removed 2 bases at V and 12 bases at J, with 17 bases between. The CDR3 has 14 amino acids. The CDR3 loop is CAWSISRASGVLTF. The CDR3 DNA reads TGTGCCTGGAGTATTTCCAGGGCCTCAGGCGTCCTGACTTTC.

This clone was observed once. The chain links TRBV14 to TRBJ2-7, with 7 bases that match TRBD1. Germline V gene data show CDR1 as SGHDN and CDR2 as FVKESK. V lost 5 bases and J lost 2; bases outside the gene matches: 9. The CDR3 runs 15 residues. CDR3 sequence reads: CASSAGQADTYEQYF. The DNA of the CDR3 is TGTGCCAGCAGCGCCGGACAGGCGGACACCTACGAGCAGTACTTC.

V usage is TRBV5-4 and J usage is TRBJ2-2, with 9 positions matching TRBD1. CDR1 SGHNT and CDR2 YYREEE come from the germline V gene (reference sequence). CDR3 size: 15 residues. The V and J ends lost 4 bases and 5 bases, in that order; junction bases with no gene match: 6. Here the CDR3 DNA reads TGTGCCAGCAGCACCCGCGGGACAGGGACCGGGGAGCTGTTTTTT. As protein: CASSTRGTGTGELFF.

J is TRBJ2-3 and V is TRBV7-9; possibly TRBD2 for D (6 bases). The length of the CDR3 is 15 residues. Germline V lookup: CDR1 SEHNR, CDR2 FQNEAQ (reference sequence). Trimming removed 8 bases at V and 2 bases at J, with 17 bases between. The CDR3 here is CASRAVAGPTDTQYF. In nucleotides, the CDR3 is TGTGCCAGCCGCGCCGTTGCGGGGCCCACAGATACGCAGTATTTT.

The V and J genes are TRBV6-5 and TRBJ2-3; the D is unclear. Between the trimmed V and J ends, which lost 4 bases and 0 bases, there was a span of 14 bases. The CDR3 consists of 16 residues. Germline V gene lookup returns CDR1 MNHEY and CDR2 SVGAGI. The CDR3 here is CASSSRLALSTDTQYF. The CDR3 DNA follows: TGTGCCAGCAGTTCCAGACTCGCATTAAGCACAGATACGCAGTATTTT.